This T cell receptor (beta chain) was found in a study of shared clonotypes between healthy human individuals. Study outcomes and limitations: Generation probabilities were higher for clonotypes shared across all four sorted-subset donors than for unshared ones.

The split of CD4+ cells yielded CD45RA+ naive and CD45RA-negative memory subsets. Trimming took off 0 bases at V and 1 base at J, with 9 bases between the two ends. This CDR3 contains 15 residues. Sequencing used immunoSEQ multiplex PCR; TCRdb keeps in-frame clones, though not all of them. The repertoire consists of 2.5 million or so clones, with about 92% occurring once and the leading ten covering around 0.15%. Turning to this clone: Its cognate antigen is unknown.

The sequenced sample consisted of naive CD4+ T cells sorted from blood. Subset meaning: CD45RA+ positively selected. V is TRBV5-3 and J is TRBJ2-3; tentatively, D is TRBD1 or TRBD2 (5 bases each). TRBV5-3 is an ORF; its function is uncertain. This clonotype originated in a man aged 18 to 29 in good health. CDR3 bases: TGTGCCAGAAGCTTGGGAGGGGATGGCACAGATACGCAGTATTTT. It codes for CARSLGGDGTDTQYF.